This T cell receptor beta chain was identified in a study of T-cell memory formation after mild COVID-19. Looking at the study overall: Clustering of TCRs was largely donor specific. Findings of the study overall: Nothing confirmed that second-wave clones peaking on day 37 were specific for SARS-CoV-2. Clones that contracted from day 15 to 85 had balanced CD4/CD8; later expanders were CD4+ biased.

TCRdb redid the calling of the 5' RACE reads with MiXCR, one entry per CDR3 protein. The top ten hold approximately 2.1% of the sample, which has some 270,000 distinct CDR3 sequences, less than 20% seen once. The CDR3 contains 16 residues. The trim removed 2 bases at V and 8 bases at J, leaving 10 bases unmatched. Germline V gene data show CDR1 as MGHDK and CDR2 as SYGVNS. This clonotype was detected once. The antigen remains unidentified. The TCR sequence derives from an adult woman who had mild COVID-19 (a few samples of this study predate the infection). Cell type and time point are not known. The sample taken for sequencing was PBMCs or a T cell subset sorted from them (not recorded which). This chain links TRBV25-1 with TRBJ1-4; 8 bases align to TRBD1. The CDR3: CASSEPGQGPGEKLFF. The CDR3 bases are TGTGCCAGCAGTGAACCTGGACAGGGTCCAGGAGAAAAACTGTTTTTT.